The 17 T cell receptor beta chains below were found in one sample sequenced in a study of T cells after yellow fever vaccination. MiXCR was run by TCRdb on the 5' RACE reads, yielding one entry per CDR3 protein. Here the sample spans 25,000 to 30,000 distinct CDR3 sequences, less than 5.5% being singletons. The specimen comprised CD8+ T cells sorted from PBMCs, sampled 10 days after the yellow fever booster vaccination. These TCRs come from a man aged 30 to 45 who received the YFV17D yellow fever vaccine.

The sample holds many counts of this clonotype. The chain links TRBV20-1 to TRBJ2-2, with a possible D match to TRBD2 (6 bases). The CDR3 loop spans 15 amino acids. The V gene lost 3 bases and the J gene lost 6 bases, with 17 bases spanning the gap. Germline loops: CDR1 DFQATT, CDR2 SNEGSKA (reference sequence). For the CDR3, the DNA is TGCAGTGCTAGGAACCGACTCACTAGCCCCGGGGAGCTGTTTTTT. Protein sequence: CSARNRLTSPGELFF.

This clonotype was recorded at least ten times. The chain joins TRBV5-1 to TRBJ2-1; 10 bases align to TRBD2. Germline assignment: CDR1 SGHRS and CDR2 YFSETQ. V lost 2 bases and J lost 1; bases outside the gene matches: 9. CDR3 length: 18 residues. CDR3 bases: TGCGCCAGCAGCTTTTCACCTCTAGCGGGAGTTTCCTACAATGAGCAGTTCTTC. This encodes CASSFSPLAGVSYNEQFF.

This clonotype was counted at least ten times. This chain connects TRBV4-3 to TRBJ2-3; no clear D. Trimming took off 1 base at V and 3 bases at J, with 11 bases between the two ends. Germline CDR1 LGHNA, CDR2 YSLEER. This CDR3 region has 15 residues. The CDR3 here is CASSQVLEPTDTQYF. CDR3 DNA sequence: TGCGCCAGCAGCCAAGTGCTAGAACCAACAGATACGCAGTATTTT.

This clonotype has at least ten counts. The V call is TRBV28, the J call TRBJ2-7; no reliable D call. The germline gives CDR1 MDHEN, CDR2 SYDVKM. V lost 5 bases and J 7 bases, leaving 9 bases between the germline ends. The CDR3 consists of 11 residues. As DNA, the CDR3 is TGTGCCAGCAGTCCCCTCCTAGAGCAGTACTTC. Its translation: CASSPLLEQYF.

This clonotype was recorded at least ten times. The gene calls are TRBV29-1 and TRBJ2-3, with D perhaps being TRBD1 or TRBD2 (6 bases each). V shed 6 bases and J shed 3 bases, with 16 bases lying between them. The CDR3 has 14 amino acids. The V gene's germline CDR1 is SQVTM and CDR2 ANQGSEA. For the CDR3, the DNA is TGCAGCGTGGCTGGGGGGCGGGGAACAGATACGCAGTATTTT. This sequence encodes CSVAGGRGTDTQYF.

This clonotype has a count of ten or more. The genes are TRBV29-1 and TRBJ2-7; 9 bases line up with TRBD1. J lost 3 bases, V lost 6 bases, and 6 bases had no gene match. CDR1 is SQVTM and CDR2 is ANQGSEA in the germline V gene. This CDR3 has 13 amino acids. CDR3 protein: CSVGTGKNYEQYF. In DNA, the CDR3 is TGCAGCGTCGGGACAGGGAAAAACTACGAGCAGTACTTC.

This clonotype was recorded many times. The chain uses TRBV5-4 and TRBJ2-3, with D tentatively TRBD2 (5 bases). The germline V and J ends were trimmed by 2 bases and 4 bases, with 17 bases remaining between them. In germline, CDR1 is SGHNT, CDR2 YYREEE (reference sequence). This CDR3 comprises 16 residues. CDR3 nucleotide sequence: TGTGCCAGCAGCTTCGCCTCGGGAACTGCATCAGATACGCAGTATTTT. Translating it yields CASSFASGTASDTQYF. The full variable domain, rest sourced from reference TRBV5-4 and TRBJ2-3, is ETGVTQSPTHLIKTRGQQVTLRCSSQSGHNTVSWYQQALGQGPQFIFQYYREEENGRGNFPPRFSGLQFPNYSSELNVNALELDDSALYLCASSFASGTASDTQYFGPGTRLTVL.

This clonotype was recorded a few times. A read error is possible here, since a much larger clone lies one base away. This chain connects TRBV28 to TRBJ2-3; D gene unclear. The V gene lost 6 bases and the J gene lost 2 bases, with 12 bases spanning the gap. There are 14 residues in the CDR3. Germline CDR1 is MDHEN and CDR2 is SYDVKM. In nucleotides, the CDR3 is TGTGCCAGCAGAGGCGGCGGAAACACAGATACGCAGTATTTT. Its translation is CASRGGGNTDTQYF. The full variable domain, in which reference TRBV28 and TRBJ2-3 provide the parts outside the CDR3, is DVKVTQSSRYLVKRTGEKVFLECVQDMDHENMFWYRQDPGLGLRLIYFSYDVKMKEKGDIPEGYSVSREKKERFSLILESASTNQTSMYLCASRGGGNTDTQYFGPGTRLTVL.

Ten or more counts support this clonotype. This chain connects TRBV19 to TRBJ2-7; D gene unclear. With 9 bases removed from V and 6 bases from J, the gap between germline ends came to 12 bases. There are 11 residues in the CDR3. Germline loops: CDR1 LNHDA, CDR2 SQIVND (reference sequence). The CDR3 sequence: CASRDGLEQYF. In DNA, the CDR3 is TGTGCCAGCCGCGACGGGCTCGAGCAGTACTTC.

A note on this clonotype: A much larger clone lies a single base off, so this may be a read error. The chain links TRBV15 to TRBJ2-3; weak D call: TRBD2 (6 bases). The V end was cut by 3 bases, the J end by 8 bases, with 15 bases between. Germline V gene lookup returns CDR1 LNHNV and CDR2 YYDKDF (reference sequence). The CDR3 has 14 residues. DNA for the CDR3: TGTGCCACCAGCAGCGGGGGACGAATTGGTACGCAGTATTTT. Residues: CATSSGGRIGTQYF. The variable domain in full, completed from reference TRBV15 and TRBJ2-3, reads DAMVIQNPRYQVTQFGKPVTLSCSQTLNHNVMYWYQQKSSQAPKLLFHYYDKDFNNEADTPDNFQSRRPNTSFCFLDIRSPGLGDTAMYLCATSSGGRIGTQYFGPGTRLTVL.

This clonotype has a count of ten or more. This chain joins TRBV30 and TRBJ2-3; no definite D call. Germline V CDR1 and CDR2: GTSNPN, SVGIG (reference sequence). This CDR3 is built from 16 residues. Deletions cut 4 bases from V and 0 bases from J, with 17 bases between. The CDR3 region is CAWTSHEDDSTDTQYF. The CDR3 bases are TGTGCCTGGACCTCACATGAGGACGATAGCACAGATACGCAGTATTTT. The whole variable domain, filled in from reference TRBV30 and TRBJ2-3, reads SQTIHQWPATLVQPVGSPLSLECTVEGTSNPNLYWYRQAAGRGLQLLFYSVGIGQISSEVPQNLSASRPQDRQFILSSKKLLLSDSGFYLCAWTSHEDDSTDTQYFGPGTRLTVL.

This clonotype has at least ten counts. The chain employs TRBV12-3 or TRBV12-4 and TRBJ2-3; a weak D match, TRBD2 (5 bases). The CDR3 is 13 residues long. Trimming pared 3 bases from V and 6 bases from J, leaving 10 bases between. CDR3 sequence (DNA): TGTGCCAGCAGTTTGAGGGCATCTGATACGCAGTATTTT. It encodes CASSLRASDTQYF.

This clonotype has at least ten counts. The chain recombines TRBV15 with TRBJ2-2; D is tentatively TRBD1 or TRBD2 (6 bases each). Trimming cost V 5 bases and J 0 bases, with 16 bases left between them. Per the germline V gene, CDR1 is LNHNV and CDR2 is YYDKDF (reference sequence). The CDR3 loop spans 17 amino acids. CDR3 residues: CATSGLYRDSNTGELFF. The CDR3 nucleotides are TGTGCCACCAGCGGACTATACAGGGATTCGAACACCGGGGAGCTGTTTTTT.

This clonotype appeared many times. The J gene is TRBJ2-2, the V gene TRBV11-2, with 16 bases identical to TRBD2. J lost 14 bases, V lost 5 bases, and 8 bases had no gene match. CDR1 and CDR2 (germline): SGHAT, FQNNGV. This CDR3 spans 15 amino acids. This CDR3 reads CASSPGTSGRAELFF. The CDR3 DNA is TGTGCCAGCAGCCCTGGGACTAGCGGGAGGGCCGAACTGTTTTTT.

In this sample, this clonotype turned up many times. The chain joins TRBV23-1 to TRBJ1-2; 11 nucleotides match TRBD1. TRBV23-1 has ORF status, its function being uncertain. The CDR3 sequence is 16 residues long. V shed 5 bases and J 3 bases; nucleotides not matched to a gene: 8. The chain's CDR3 is CASSNLGQGADYGYTF. The CDR3 coding sequence is TGCGCCAGCAGTAACCTCGGACAGGGGGCGGACTATGGCTACACCTTC.

This clonotype was recorded at least ten times. This chain joins TRBV29-1 and TRBJ2-3, with TRBD1 identical over 9 bases. The V and J ends lost 3 bases and 2 bases, in that order; junction bases with no gene match: 3. The CDR3 spans 14 residues. Germline CDR1 and CDR2: SQVTM and ANQGSEA. The CDR3 here is CSVEGTGFTDTQYF. The DNA of the CDR3 is TGCAGCGTTGAGGGGACAGGGTTCACAGATACGCAGTATTTT.

This clonotype was counted at least ten times. This rearrangement joins TRBV29-1 to TRBJ2-1; D uncertain. Germline CDR1 SQVTM, CDR2 ANQGSEA. This CDR3 is built from 10 residues. The ends were cut back, 5 bases at V and 5 bases at J, with 4 bases in the middle. Written as DNA, the CDR3 is TGCAGCGTTCAGGACAATGAGCAGTTCTTC. This codes for CSVQDNEQFF.